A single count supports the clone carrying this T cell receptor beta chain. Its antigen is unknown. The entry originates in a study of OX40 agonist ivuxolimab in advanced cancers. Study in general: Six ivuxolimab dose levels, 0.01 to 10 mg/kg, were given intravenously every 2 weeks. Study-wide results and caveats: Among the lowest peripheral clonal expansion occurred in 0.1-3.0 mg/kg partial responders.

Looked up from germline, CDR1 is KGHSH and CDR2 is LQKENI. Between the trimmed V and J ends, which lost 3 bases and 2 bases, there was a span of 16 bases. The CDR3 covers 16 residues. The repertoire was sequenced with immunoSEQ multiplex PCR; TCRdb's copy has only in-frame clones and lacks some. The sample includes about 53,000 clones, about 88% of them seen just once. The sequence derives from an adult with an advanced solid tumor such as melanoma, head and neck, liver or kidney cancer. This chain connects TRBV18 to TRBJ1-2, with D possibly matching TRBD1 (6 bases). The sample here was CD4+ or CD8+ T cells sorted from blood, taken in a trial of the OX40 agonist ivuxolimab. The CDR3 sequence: CASSPNTGSLNYGYTF. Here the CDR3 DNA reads TGTGCCAGCTCACCTAATACAGGGTCCCTAAACTATGGCTACACCTTC.